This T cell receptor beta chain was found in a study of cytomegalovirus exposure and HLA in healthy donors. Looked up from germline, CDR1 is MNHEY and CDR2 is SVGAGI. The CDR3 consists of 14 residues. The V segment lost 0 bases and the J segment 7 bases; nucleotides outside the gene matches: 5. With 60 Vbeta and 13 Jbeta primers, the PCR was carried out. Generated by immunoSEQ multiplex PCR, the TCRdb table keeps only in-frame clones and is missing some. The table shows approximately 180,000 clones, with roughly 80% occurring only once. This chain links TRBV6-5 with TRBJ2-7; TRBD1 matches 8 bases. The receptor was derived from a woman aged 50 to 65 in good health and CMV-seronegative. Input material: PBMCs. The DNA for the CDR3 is TGTGCCAGCAGTTACTCACCTGACAGGGGTGAGCAGTACTTC. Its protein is CASSYSPDRGEQYF.